This passage covers 29 T cell receptor beta chains from one sample sequenced in a study of T cell changes during pregnancy in multiple sclerosis. Using immunoSEQ multiplex PCR, the repertoire was profiled, and TCRdb retains in-frame clones only, with some absent. Of 30,000 to 35,000 clones detected, approximately 87% appear once; the ten largest clones hold about 5%. The sequencing used CD8+ T cells from peripheral blood mononuclear cells, collected after pregnancy. These receptors were obtained from a female donor with multiple sclerosis, enrolled in a pregnancy study.

The chain recombines TRBV7-6 with TRBJ2-1; D unclear. The CDR3 runs 14 residues. V lost 2 bases and J lost 1, with 6 bases in between. Per germline, CDR1 SGHVS and CDR2 FNYEAQ. This CDR3 reads CASSLTGSYNEQFF. The CDR3 coding sequence is TGTGCCAGCAGCTTAACCGGGTCCTACAATGAGCAGTTCTTC.

This chain joins TRBV2 and TRBJ1-3; maybe TRBD1 (6 bases). There are 15 residues in the CDR3. CDR1 and CDR2 from the germline V gene are SNHLY and FYNNEI. The V end was cut by 5 bases, the J end by 2 bases, with 13 bases between. This CDR3 reads CASSSGGGTGNTIYF. In DNA, the CDR3 is TGTGCCAGCAGTTCGGGAGGGGGAACTGGAAACACCATATATTTT.

The chain links TRBV6-5 to TRBJ2-1, with TRBD1 as a possible D gene (5 bases). CDR1 and CDR2 (germline): MNHEY, SVGAGI. The ends were cut back, 0 bases at V and 12 bases at J, with 15 bases in the middle. This CDR3 is 14 amino acids long. The CDR3 here is CASSYSILGVAQFF. For the CDR3, the DNA is TGTGCCAGCAGTTACTCGATCTTAGGGGTTGCGCAGTTCTTC.

The chain couples TRBV13 to TRBJ1-1, with TRBD1 matching over 9 bases. This CDR3 has 14 amino acids. Germline V gene sequence: CDR1 PRHDT, CDR2 FYEKMQ (reference sequence). V dropped 7 bases and J dropped 4; count of bases not matched to a gene: 7. CDR3 bases: TGTGCCAGCACCGACAGGGGGATAAGCACTGAAGCTTTCTTT. Its protein is CASTDRGISTEAFF. The full variable domain, its missing parts supplied by reference TRBV13 and TRBJ1-1, is AAGVIQSPRHLIKEKRETATLKCYPIPRHDTVYWYQQGPGQDPQFLISFYEKMQSDKGSIPDRFSAQQFSDYHSELNMSSLELGDSALYFCASTDRGISTEAFFGQGTRLTVV.

The DNA for the CDR3 is TGTGCCAGCAGCACCGGACAGACCTACGAGCAGTACTTC. Its translation: CASSTGQTYEQYF. The V and J genes are TRBV11-2 and TRBJ2-7; TRBD1 might be the D (6 bases). CDR1 SGHAT and CDR2 FQNNGV come from the germline V gene. Between the trimmed V and J ends, which lost 5 bases and 2 bases, there was a span of 10 bases. This CDR3 region has 13 residues.

The gene calls are TRBV29-1 and TRBJ1-1; 9 bases fit TRBD1. This CDR3 is built from 16 residues. The V segment lost 6 bases and the J segment 3 bases; nucleotides outside the gene matches: 14. Germline values: CDR1 SQVTM, CDR2 ANQGSEA. CDR3 nucleotide sequence: TGCAGCGTATACAGGGGGCAGTCGCCATGGGACACTGAAGCTTTCTTT. Translating it yields CSVYRGQSPWDTEAFF.

J is TRBJ2-1 and V is TRBV5-4; tentatively, D is TRBD1 (6 bases). Germline lookup yields CDR1 SGHNT and CDR2 YYREEE (reference sequence). Trimming took 8 bases from V and 7 from J, leaving 19 bases between them. This CDR3 has 14 amino acids. The CDR3 region has the DNA TGTGCCAGAGAGACAGGTCGGGGTGGGAATGAGCAGTTCTTC. Its translation: CARETGRGGNEQFF.

CDR3 DNA: TGTGCCAGCAGCTTAGGGATTGCCGCGGGCAGCACAGATACGCAGTATTTT. Protein sequence: CASSLGIAAGSTDTQYF. The J gene is TRBJ2-3, the V gene TRBV7-9; maybe TRBD2 (5 bases). The CDR3 contains 17 residues. In germline, CDR1 is SEHNR, CDR2 FQNEAQ (reference sequence). V was trimmed by 1 base and J by 0 bases, leaving 14 bases between them. Drawing the rest from reference TRBV7-9 and TRBJ2-3, the complete variable domain is DTGVSQNPRHKITKRGQNVTFRCDPISEHNRLYWYRQTLGQGPEFLTYFQNEAQLEKSRLLSDRFSAERPKGSFSTLEIQRTEQGDSAMYLCASSLGIAAGSTDTQYFGPGTRLTVL.

V gene TRBV7-9 combines with J gene TRBJ2-1, with 10 bases that match TRBD2. Germline V gene data show CDR1 as SEHNR and CDR2 as FQNEAQ (reference sequence). The CDR3 runs to 17 residues. Trimming cost V 1 base and J 2 bases; bases outside gene matches: 5. CDR3 region: CASSLGRSGGAYNEQFF. The CDR3 DNA is TGTGCCAGCAGCTTAGGGCGGAGCGGGGGGGCCTACAATGAGCAGTTCTTC.

The chain links TRBV4-1 to TRBJ2-3, with 10 bases aligning to TRBD1. There are 16 residues in the CDR3. V lost 0 bases to trimming and J lost 3 bases; unmatched junction nucleotides: 3. The V gene's germline CDR1 is MGHRA and CDR2 YSYEKL. The CDR3 DNA reads TGCGCCAGCAGCCAAGATCTGGGACAGGGGACAGATACGCAGTATTTT. Translating gives CASSQDLGQGTDTQYF.

The rearrangement joins TRBV4-2 to TRBJ1-1; possibly TRBD1 for D (6 bases). There are 17 residues in the CDR3. Germline V gene lookup returns CDR1 LGHNA and CDR2 YNFKEQ. Trimming stripped 0 bases from V and 3 bases from J, with 17 bases between. The CDR3 DNA reads TGTGCCAGCAGCCAAGATAATTGGGGGGGGCAGGACACTGAAGCTTTCTTT. This gives the protein CASSQDNWGGQDTEAFF.

The V gene is TRBV6-6, the J gene TRBJ1-5, with D tentatively TRBD1 (5 bases). There are 14 residues in the CDR3. Germline CDR1 and CDR2: MNHNY and SVGAGI (reference sequence). Trimming shortened V by 5 bases and J by 5 bases, and 13 bases separated the two germline ends. CDR3 nucleotide sequence: TGTGCCAGCAGTCAAGGGGAGGGGTATCAGCCCCAGCATTTT. This sequence encodes CASSQGEGYQPQHF.

J is TRBJ2-7 and V is TRBV7-2; no clear D gene. The CDR3 is made up of 14 amino acids. Germline CDR1 SGHTA, CDR2 FQGNSA. Trimming left V 5 bases short and J 2 bases short, with 13 bases between. The CDR3 region is CASSPQGAAYEQYF. DNA for the CDR3: TGTGCCAGCAGCCCCCAAGGAGCAGCCTACGAGCAGTACTTC.

The V call is TRBV5-1, the J call TRBJ1-2, with 7 bases identical to TRBD1. Per germline, CDR1 SGHRS and CDR2 YFSETQ. J lost 3 bases, V lost 4 bases, and 9 bases had no gene match. The CDR3 is 15 residues long. DNA of the CDR3: TGCGCCAGCAGCCTTCCAATCCAGGGGGACTATGGCTACACCTTC. Its protein product is CASSLPIQGDYGYTF.

The chain is built from TRBV19 and TRBJ1-2, with a weak D call TRBD1 (5 bases). With 7 bases removed from V and 0 bases from J, the gap between germline ends came to 15 bases. CDR1 LNHDA and CDR2 SQIVND come from the germline V gene (reference sequence). The CDR3 totals 15 residues. The CDR3 sequence: CASTAGQHPNYGYTF. As DNA, the CDR3 is TGTGCCAGTACCGCAGGACAACACCCTAACTATGGCTACACCTTC. Together with reference TRBV19 and TRBJ1-2, the CDR3 gives the full variable domain: DGGITQSPKYLFRKEGQNVTLSCEQNLNHDAMYWYRQDPGQGLRLIYYSQIVNDFQKGDIAEGYSVSREKKESFPLTVTSAQKNPTAFYLCASTAGQHPNYGYTFGSGTRLTVV.

The genes are TRBV5-1 and TRBJ1-1, with D perhaps matching TRBD1 (6 bases). The germline CDR1 and CDR2 sequences are SGHRS and YFSETQ. There are 14 residues in the CDR3. V was pared by 4 bases and J by 1 base, with 11 bases between. CDR3 sequence: CASSPFRGNTEAFF. Here the CDR3 DNA reads TGCGCCAGCAGCCCGTTCAGGGGGAACACTGAAGCTTTCTTT.

The J gene is TRBJ2-7, the V gene TRBV4-3, with a tentative D call TRBD2 (6 bases). The CDR3 loop spans 13 amino acids. Germline V gene data show CDR1 as LGHNA and CDR2 as YSLEER. Trimming stripped 3 bases from V and 3 bases from J, with 9 bases between. The CDR3 region is CASSQTGGYEQYF. The CDR3 DNA follows: TGCGCCAGCAGCCAGACCGGGGGCTACGAGCAGTACTTC.

The chain combines TRBV5-8 with TRBJ2-3; 8 positions match TRBD2. The germline V gene encodes CDR1 SGHTS and CDR2 YDEGEE. The CDR3 is made up of 13 amino acids. The V and J ends lost 1 base and 9 bases, in that order; junction bases with no gene match: 4. DNA of the CDR3: TGTGCCAGCAGCTTGCGGGGACTAGAAACGCAGTATTTT. Encoded protein: CASSLRGLETQYF.

This chain joins TRBV5-1 and TRBJ1-1; D gene ambiguous. The V gene lost 4 bases and the J gene lost 1 base, with 8 bases spanning the gap. The CDR3 has 13 residues. Looked up from germline, CDR1 is SGHRS and CDR2 is YFSETQ. CDR3 sequence: CASSLTKNTEAFF. DNA for the CDR3: TGCGCCAGCAGCCTTACTAAGAACACTGAAGCTTTCTTT.

The genes are TRBV29-1 and TRBJ1-1, with a possible D match to TRBD1 (6 bases). V dropped 4 bases and J dropped 6 bases, with 15 bases sitting between them. CDR1 and CDR2 from the germline V gene are SQVTM and ANQGSEA. CDR3 length equals 13 residues. The CDR3 DNA reads as TGCAGCGTTGGGGCGGGGGGCTCGCCTGAAGCTTTCTTT. Protein sequence: CSVGAGGSPEAFF.

The V call is TRBV7-8, the J call TRBJ2-1; TRBD1 is a possible D gene (5 bases). The CDR3 runs to 16 residues. Germline CDR1 reads SGHVS; CDR2 reads FQNEAQ. V was trimmed by 0 bases and J by 9 bases, leaving 18 bases between them. In nucleotides, the CDR3 is TGTGCCAGCAGCTTAGCGCTCGGTAAAGGGGTTAGTGAGCAGTTCTTC. Its protein is CASSLALGKGVSEQFF.

This clone was seen ten or more times. The V call is TRBV6-4, the J call TRBJ1-5; D gene uncertain. The CDR3 loop spans 14 amino acids. Per germline, CDR1 MRHNA and CDR2 SNTAGT. The V and J ends lost 0 bases and 9 bases respectively, with 12 bases between them. The CDR3: CASSDSGGIGPQHF. For the CDR3, the DNA is TGTGCCAGCAGTGACTCGGGAGGGATTGGGCCCCAGCATTTT.

The chain couples TRBV5-6 to TRBJ2-2; perhaps TRBD2 as D (5 bases). The CDR3 is made up of 13 amino acids. Trimming stripped 3 bases from V and 4 bases from J, with 7 bases between. Germline CDR1 reads SGHDT; CDR2 reads YYEEEE. CDR3 coding DNA: TGTGCCAGCAGCTCCGGGATCACCGGGGAGCTGTTTTTT. Its translation: CASSSGITGELFF.

The CDR3 bases are TGTGCCAGCAGCGGCCAGGCAGAGAGTAGGCCTTACGAGCAGTACTTC. It encodes CASSGQAESRPYEQYF. The rearrangement links TRBV7-9 to TRBJ2-7; no reliable D call. The length of the CDR3 is 16 residues. The ends were cut back, 5 bases at V and 4 bases at J, with 21 bases in the middle. From germline, CDR1 is SEHNR and CDR2 FQNEAQ (reference sequence).

The rearrangement links TRBV2 to TRBJ2-1; 8 bases fit TRBD2. Germline trimming cut 1 base from V and 9 bases from J; bases unmatched to any gene: 5. Germline V lookup: CDR1 SNHLY, CDR2 FYNNEI. The CDR3 length is 14 residues. Here the CDR3 reads CASSEGLAGIEQFF. In DNA form, the CDR3 reads TGTGCCAGCAGTGAAGGATTAGCGGGGATTGAGCAGTTCTTC.

The V call is TRBV9, the J call TRBJ2-3; 10 bases are shared with TRBD1. V was pared by 4 bases and J by 3 bases, with 11 bases of the junction left unmatched. CDR3 length equals 17 residues. CDR1 is SGDLS, CDR2 YYNGEE, per germline. The CDR3 protein is CASSSPSTGGETDTQYF. CDR3 bases: TGTGCCAGCAGCTCCCCGTCGACAGGGGGCGAAACAGATACGCAGTATTTT.

This chain uses TRBV6-1 with TRBJ2-5; 7 bases are shared with TRBD1. The CDR3 sequence is 13 residues long. J was trimmed by 4 bases and V by 5 bases; bases with no gene match: 4. CDR1 MNHNS and CDR2 SASEGT come from the germline V gene. The CDR3 sequence: CASSRGLRETQYF. CDR3 DNA: TGTGCCAGCAGTAGGGGGCTACGAGAGACCCAGTACTTC.

The V gene is TRBV30, the J gene TRBJ1-1; 9 nucleotides match TRBD1. Germline CDR1 reads GTSNPN; CDR2 reads SVGIG (reference sequence). The CDR3 consists of 14 residues. The V segment lost 2 bases and the J segment 1 base; nucleotides outside the gene matches: 2. The CDR3 loop is CAWSPGQGNTEAFF. The CDR3 coding sequence is TGTGCCTGGAGTCCGGGACAGGGGAACACTGAAGCTTTCTTT. Complete variable domain (other parts from reference TRBV30 and TRBJ1-1): SQTIHQWPATLVQPVGSPLSLECTVEGTSNPNLYWYRQAAGRGLQLLFYSVGIGQISSEVPQNLSASRPQDRQFILSSKKLLLSDSGFYLCAWSPGQGNTEAFFGQGTRLTVV.

The chain combines TRBV7-2 with TRBJ1-1; D remains ambiguous. V lost 4 bases, J lost 3 bases, and 12 bases lay in between. The CDR3 has 14 amino acids. Per the germline V gene, CDR1 is SGHTA and CDR2 is FQGNSA. CDR3 in amino acids: CASSSYAGHTEAFF. Written as DNA, the CDR3 is TGTGCCAGCAGCTCATACGCGGGCCACACTGAAGCTTTCTTT.